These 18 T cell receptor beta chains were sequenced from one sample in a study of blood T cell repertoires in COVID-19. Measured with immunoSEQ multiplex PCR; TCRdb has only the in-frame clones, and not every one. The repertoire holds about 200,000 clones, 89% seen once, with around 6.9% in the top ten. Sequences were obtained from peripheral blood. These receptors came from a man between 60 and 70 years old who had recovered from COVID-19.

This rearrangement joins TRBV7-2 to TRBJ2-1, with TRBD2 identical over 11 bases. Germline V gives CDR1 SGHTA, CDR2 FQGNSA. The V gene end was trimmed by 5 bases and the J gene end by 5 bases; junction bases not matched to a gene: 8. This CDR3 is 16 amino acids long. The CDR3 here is CASSLRLAGRNNEQFF. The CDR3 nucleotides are TGTGCCAGCAGCCTCCGACTAGCGGGGCGAAACAATGAGCAGTTCTTC.

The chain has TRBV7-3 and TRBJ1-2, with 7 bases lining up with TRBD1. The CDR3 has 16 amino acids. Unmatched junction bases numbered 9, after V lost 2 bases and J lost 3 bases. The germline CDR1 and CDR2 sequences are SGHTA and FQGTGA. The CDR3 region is CASSLGFRGQDYGYTF. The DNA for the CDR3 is TGTGCCAGCAGCTTAGGGTTTCGTGGACAGGACTATGGCTACACCTTC.

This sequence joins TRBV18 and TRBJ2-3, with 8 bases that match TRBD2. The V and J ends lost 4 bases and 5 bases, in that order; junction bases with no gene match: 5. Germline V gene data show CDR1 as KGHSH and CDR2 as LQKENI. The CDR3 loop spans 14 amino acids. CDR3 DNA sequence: TGTGCCAGCTCACTAGCCCTAGCGGGAGATACGCAGTATTTT. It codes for CASSLALAGDTQYF. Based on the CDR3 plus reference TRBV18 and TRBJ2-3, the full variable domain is NAGVMQNPRHLVRRRGQEARLRCSPMKGHSHVYWYRQLPEEGLKFMVYLQKENIIDESGMPKERFSAEFPKEGPSILRIQQVVRGDSAAYFCASSLALAGDTQYFGPGTRLTVL.

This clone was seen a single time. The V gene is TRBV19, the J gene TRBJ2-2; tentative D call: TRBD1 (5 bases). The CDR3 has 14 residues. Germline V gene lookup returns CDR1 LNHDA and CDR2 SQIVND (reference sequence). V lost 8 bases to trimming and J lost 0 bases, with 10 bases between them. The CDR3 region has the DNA TGTGCCAGTCAGGGCCGATCGAACACCGGGGAGCTGTTTTTT. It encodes CASQGRSNTGELFF. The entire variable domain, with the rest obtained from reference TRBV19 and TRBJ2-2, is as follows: DGGITQSPKYLFRKEGQNVTLSCEQNLNHDAMYWYRQDPGQGLRLIYYSQIVNDFQKGDIAEGYSVSREKKESFPLTVTSAQKNPTAFYLCASQGRSNTGELFFGEGSRLTVL.

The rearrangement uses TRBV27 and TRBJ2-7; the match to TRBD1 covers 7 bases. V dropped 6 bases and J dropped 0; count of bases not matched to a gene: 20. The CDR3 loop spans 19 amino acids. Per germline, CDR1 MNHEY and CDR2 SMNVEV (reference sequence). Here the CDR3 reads CASRFIAGTVACYSYEQYF. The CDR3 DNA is TGTGCCAGCAGGTTTATCGCCGGGACAGTAGCGTGTTACTCCTACGAGCAGTACTTC.

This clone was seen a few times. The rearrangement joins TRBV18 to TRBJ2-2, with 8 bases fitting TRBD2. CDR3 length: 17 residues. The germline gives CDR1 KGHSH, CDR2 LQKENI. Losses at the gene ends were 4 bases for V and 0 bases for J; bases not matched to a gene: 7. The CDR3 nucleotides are TGTGCCAGCTCACTCAGCGCAGCGGGAGCGAACACCGGGGAGCTGTTTTTT. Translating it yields CASSLSAAGANTGELFF. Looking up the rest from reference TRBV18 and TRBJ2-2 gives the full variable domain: NAGVMQNPRHLVRRRGQEARLRCSPMKGHSHVYWYRQLPEEGLKFMVYLQKENIIDESGMPKERFSAEFPKEGPSILRIQQVVRGDSAAYFCASSLSAAGANTGELFFGEGSRLTVL.

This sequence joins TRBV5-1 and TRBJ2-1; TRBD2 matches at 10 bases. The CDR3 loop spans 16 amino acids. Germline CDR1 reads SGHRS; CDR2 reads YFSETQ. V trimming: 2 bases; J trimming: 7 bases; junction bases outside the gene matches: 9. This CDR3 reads CASSFGGLADGNEQFF. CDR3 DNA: TGCGCCAGCAGCTTTGGAGGACTAGCGGATGGGAATGAGCAGTTCTTC.

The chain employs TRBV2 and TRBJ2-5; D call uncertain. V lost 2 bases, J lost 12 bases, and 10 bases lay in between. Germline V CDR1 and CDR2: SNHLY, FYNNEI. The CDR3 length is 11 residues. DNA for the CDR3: TGTGCCAGCAGTGAAACACCTAGAAAGTACTTC. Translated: CASSETPRKYF.

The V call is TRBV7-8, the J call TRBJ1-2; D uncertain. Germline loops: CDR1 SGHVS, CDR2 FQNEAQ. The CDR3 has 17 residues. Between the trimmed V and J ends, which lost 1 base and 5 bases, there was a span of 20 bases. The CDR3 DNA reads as TGTGCCAGCAGCTTAGGGGCATCGATTATGAGCGGTTATGGCTACACCTTC. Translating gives CASSLGASIMSGYGYTF. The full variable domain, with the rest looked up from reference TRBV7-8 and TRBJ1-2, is GAGVSQSPRYKVAKRGQDVALRCDPISGHVSLFWYQQALGQGPEFLTYFQNEAQLDKSGLPSDRFFAERPEGSVSTLKIQRTQQEDSAVYLCASSLGASIMSGYGYTFGSGTRLTVV.

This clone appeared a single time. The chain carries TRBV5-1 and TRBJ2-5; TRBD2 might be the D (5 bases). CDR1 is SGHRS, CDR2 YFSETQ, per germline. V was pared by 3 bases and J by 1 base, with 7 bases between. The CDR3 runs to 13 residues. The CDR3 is CASSWTFQETQYF. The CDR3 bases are TGCGCCAGCAGCTGGACTTTCCAAGAGACCCAGTACTTC.

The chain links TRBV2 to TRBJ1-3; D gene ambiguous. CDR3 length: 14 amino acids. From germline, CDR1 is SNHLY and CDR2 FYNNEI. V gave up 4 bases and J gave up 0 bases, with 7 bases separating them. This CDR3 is CASSAGASGNTIYF. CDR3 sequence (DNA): TGTGCCAGCAGTGCCGGAGCCTCTGGAAACACCATATATTTT.

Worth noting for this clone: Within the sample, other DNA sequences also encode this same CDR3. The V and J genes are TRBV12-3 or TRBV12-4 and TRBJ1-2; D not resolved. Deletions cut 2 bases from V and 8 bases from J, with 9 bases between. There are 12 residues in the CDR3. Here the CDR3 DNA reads TGTGCCAGCAGTTTAACGGGTCGGGGCTACACCTTC. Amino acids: CASSLTGRGYTF.

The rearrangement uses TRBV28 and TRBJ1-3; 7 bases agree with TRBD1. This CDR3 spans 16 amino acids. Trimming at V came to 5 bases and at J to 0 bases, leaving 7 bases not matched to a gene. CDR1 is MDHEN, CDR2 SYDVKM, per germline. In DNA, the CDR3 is TGTGCCAGCAGTGCACAGGGGTCCTACTCTGGAAACACCATATATTTT. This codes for CASSAQGSYSGNTIYF.

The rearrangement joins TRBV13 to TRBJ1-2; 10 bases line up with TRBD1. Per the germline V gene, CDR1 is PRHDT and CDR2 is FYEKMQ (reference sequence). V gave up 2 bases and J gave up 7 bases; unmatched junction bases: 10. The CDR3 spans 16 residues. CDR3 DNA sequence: TGTGCCAGCAGCTTACCGGGACAGGGGCTGAAAGGTGGCTACACCTTC. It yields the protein CASSLPGQGLKGGYTF. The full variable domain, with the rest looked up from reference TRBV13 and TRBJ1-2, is AAGVIQSPRHLIKEKRETATLKCYPIPRHDTVYWYQQGPGQDPQFLISFYEKMQSDKGSIPDRFSAQQFSDYHSELNMSSLELGDSALYFCASSLPGQGLKGGYTFGSGTRLTVV.

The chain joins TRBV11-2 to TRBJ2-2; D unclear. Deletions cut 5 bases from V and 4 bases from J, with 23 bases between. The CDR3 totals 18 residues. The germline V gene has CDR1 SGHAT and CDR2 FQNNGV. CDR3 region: CASSPLSPKFLSTGELFF. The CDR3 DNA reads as TGTGCCAGCAGCCCCCTGTCCCCTAAATTCTTATCCACCGGGGAGCTGTTTTTT.

The CDR3 region is CSVEELAGTSYNEQFF. CDR3 DNA: TGCAGCGTTGAAGAACTAGCGGGCACCTCCTACAATGAGCAGTTCTTC. The chain joins TRBV29-1 to TRBJ2-1, with TRBD2 identical over 9 bases. V lost 0 bases to trimming and J lost 0 bases; unmatched junction nucleotides: 3. Germline V CDR1 and CDR2: SQVTM, ANQGSEA. This CDR3 contains 16 residues.

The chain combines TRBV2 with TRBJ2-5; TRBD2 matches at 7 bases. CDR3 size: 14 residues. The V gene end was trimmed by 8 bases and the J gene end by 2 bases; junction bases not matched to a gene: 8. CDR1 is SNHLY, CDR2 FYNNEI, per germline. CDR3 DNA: TGTGCCAGCCGAACTAGCGAAGCTCAAGAGACCCAGTACTTC. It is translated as CASRTSEAQETQYF.

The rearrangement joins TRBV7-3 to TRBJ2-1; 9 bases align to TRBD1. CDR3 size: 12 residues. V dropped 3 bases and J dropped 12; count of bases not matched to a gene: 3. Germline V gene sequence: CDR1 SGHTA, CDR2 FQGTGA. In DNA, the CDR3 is TGTGCCAGCAGCTTGGGACAGGGTGGGCAGTTCTTC. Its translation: CASSLGQGGQFF.